The clone carrying this T cell receptor beta chain turned up a few times. The data derive from a study of cytomegalovirus exposure and HLA in healthy donors. 13 Jbeta primers and 60 Vbeta primers were used for the PCR. TCRdb keeps only in-frame clones here, not all; method: immunoSEQ multiplex PCR. The table has hundreds of thousands of clones, just over 75% seen once. Germline CDR1 SSHAT, CDR2 FNYEAQ (reference sequence). Trimming cost V 1 base and J 7 bases; bases outside gene matches: 1. CDR3 length: 15 residues. The clonotype was recovered from a woman between 55 and 75 years old in good health and CMV-seropositive. Sequencing was carried out using PBMCs. This rearrangement joins TRBV7-7 to TRBJ2-2; 12 nucleotides agree with TRBD2. DNA of the CDR3: TGTGCCAGCAGCTTAGGGACTAGCGGGATCGGGGAGCTGTTTTTT. As protein: CASSLGTSGIGELFF.